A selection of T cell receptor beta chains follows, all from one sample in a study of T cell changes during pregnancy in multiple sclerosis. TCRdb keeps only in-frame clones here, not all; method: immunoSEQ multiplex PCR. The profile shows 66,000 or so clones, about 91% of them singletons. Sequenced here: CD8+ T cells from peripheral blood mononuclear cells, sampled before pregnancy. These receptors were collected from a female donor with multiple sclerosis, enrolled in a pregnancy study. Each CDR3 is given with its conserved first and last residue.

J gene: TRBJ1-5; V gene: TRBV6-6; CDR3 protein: CASRTGSGNQPQHF
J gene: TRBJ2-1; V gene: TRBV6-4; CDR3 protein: CASSPQGGSYNEQFF
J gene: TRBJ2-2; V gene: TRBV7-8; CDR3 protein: CASSLVSEFTGELFF
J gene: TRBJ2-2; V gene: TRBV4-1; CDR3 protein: CASSHMTSGVDTGELFF
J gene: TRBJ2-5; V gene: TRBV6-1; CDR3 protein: CASSEVGSGETQYF
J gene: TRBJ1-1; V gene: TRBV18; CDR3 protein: CASSQDRAIRNTEAFF
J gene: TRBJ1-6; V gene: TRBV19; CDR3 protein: CASSMTDHYNSPLHF
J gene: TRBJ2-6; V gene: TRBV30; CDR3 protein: CAWSVGVPGANVLTF
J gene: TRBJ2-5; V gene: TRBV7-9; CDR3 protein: CASSPPGPLRGNQETQYF
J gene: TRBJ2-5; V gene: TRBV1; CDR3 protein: CTSSQDPTSGVETQYF
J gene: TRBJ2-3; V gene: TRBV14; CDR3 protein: CASSLESILDTQYF
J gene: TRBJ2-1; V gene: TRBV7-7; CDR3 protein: CASSSLGGSNEQFF
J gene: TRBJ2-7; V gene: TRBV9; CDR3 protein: CASSEGGGPSYEQYF
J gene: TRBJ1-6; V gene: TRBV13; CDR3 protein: CASSLGHTENSPLHF
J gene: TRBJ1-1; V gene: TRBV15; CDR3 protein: CATSRDRGVNTEAFF
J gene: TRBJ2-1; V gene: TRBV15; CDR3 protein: CATSLSSYNEQFF
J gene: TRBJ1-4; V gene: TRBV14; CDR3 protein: CASSQSEDRGEKLFF
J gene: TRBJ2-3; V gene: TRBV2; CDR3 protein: CASRGTGADTQYF
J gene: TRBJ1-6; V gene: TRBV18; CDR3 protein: CASSPSDYNSPLHF
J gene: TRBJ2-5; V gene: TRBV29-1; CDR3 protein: CSGLSGETQYF
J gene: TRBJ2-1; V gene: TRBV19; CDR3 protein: CASSPWTDLSYNEQFF
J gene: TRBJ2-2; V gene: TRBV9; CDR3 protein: CASSAPGQEVTGELFF
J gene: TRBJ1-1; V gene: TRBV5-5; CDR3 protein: CASSSEGAGYTEAFF
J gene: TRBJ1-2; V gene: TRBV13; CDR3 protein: CASSTTGDPGYTF
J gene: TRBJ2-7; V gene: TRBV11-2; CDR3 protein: CASSSTTYEQYF
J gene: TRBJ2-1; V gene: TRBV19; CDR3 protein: CASSTVGDEQFF
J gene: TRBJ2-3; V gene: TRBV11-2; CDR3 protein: CASSFRGRDTDTQYF
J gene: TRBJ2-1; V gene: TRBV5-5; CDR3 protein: CASSLGTSPSYNEQFF
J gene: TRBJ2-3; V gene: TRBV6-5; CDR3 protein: CASTLSGASTDTQYF
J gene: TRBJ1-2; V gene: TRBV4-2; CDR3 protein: CASSLGQGHTF
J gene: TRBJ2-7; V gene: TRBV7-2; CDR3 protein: CASSMDRGFSYEQYF
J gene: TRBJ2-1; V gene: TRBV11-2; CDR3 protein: CASSLAIGTSGWYEQFF
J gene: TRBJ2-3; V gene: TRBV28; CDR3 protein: CAGAWTSRTDTQYF
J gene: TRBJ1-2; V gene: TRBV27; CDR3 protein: CASKPPGGLNYGYTF
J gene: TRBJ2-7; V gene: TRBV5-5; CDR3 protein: CASRPFDRDRGDEQYF
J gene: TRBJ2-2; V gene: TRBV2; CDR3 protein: CASSAGGRNTGELFF
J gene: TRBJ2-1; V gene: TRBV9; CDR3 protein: CASSVGTNNEQFF
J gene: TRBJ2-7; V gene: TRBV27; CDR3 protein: CASLWRGEQYF
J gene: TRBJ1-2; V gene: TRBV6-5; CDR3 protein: CASSYNRDYGYTF
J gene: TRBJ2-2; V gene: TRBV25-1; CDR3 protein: CASSERQDKNTGELFF
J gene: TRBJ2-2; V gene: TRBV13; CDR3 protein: CASSFPDRTANTGELFF
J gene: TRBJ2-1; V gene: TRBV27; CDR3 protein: CASSRGGARYNEQFF
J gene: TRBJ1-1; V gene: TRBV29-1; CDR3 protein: CSIRRGRTGTEAFF
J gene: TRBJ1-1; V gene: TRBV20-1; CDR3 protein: CSAPINTEAFF
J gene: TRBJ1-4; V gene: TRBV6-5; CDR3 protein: CASSLGGGGKLFF
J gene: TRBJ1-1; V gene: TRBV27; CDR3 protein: CASSLIGTGNTEAFF
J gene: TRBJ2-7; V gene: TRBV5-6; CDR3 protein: CASSQTGGMNEQYF
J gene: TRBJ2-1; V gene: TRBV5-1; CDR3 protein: CASSSSFGGGAYNEQFF
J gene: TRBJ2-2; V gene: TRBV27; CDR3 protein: CASSWAGSATGELFF
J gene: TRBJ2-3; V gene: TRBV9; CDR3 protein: CASSEGTSISDTQYF
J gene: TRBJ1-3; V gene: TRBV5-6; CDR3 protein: CASSSGTAGNTIYF
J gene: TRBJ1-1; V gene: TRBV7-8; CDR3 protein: CASSFLAEGITEAFF
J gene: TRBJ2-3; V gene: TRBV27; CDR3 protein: CASSINLAGELADTQYF
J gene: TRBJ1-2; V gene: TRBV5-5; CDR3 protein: CASSLGTGYGYTF
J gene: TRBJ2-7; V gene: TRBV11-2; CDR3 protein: CASGGGPYEQYF
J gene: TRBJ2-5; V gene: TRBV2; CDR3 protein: CANQGANQETQYF